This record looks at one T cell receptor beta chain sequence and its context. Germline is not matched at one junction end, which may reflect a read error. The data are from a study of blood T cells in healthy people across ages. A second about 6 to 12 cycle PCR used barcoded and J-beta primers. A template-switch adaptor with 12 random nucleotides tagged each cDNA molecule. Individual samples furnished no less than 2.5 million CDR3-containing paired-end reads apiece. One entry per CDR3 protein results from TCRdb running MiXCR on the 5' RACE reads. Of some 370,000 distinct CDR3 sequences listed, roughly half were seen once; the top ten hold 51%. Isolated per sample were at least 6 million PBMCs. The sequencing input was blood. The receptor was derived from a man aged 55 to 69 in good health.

The chain's CDR3 is CASGLQSSGSNPEYF. The CDR3 DNA follows: TGTGCCAGCGGTTTGCAATCTAGCGGGAGTAACCCAGAGTACTTC. The V and J genes are TRBV27 and TRBJ2-5, with 10 positions matching TRBD2. This CDR3 contains 15 residues. Germline V gene lookup returns CDR1 MNHEY and CDR2 SMNVEV (reference sequence).